This T cell receptor beta chain was profiled in a study of blood T cell repertoires in COVID-19. This CDR3 is built from 14 residues. The trim removed 4 bases at V and 4 bases at J, leaving 5 bases unmatched. Germline assignment: CDR1 SGDLS and CDR2 YYNGEE. Here immunoSEQ multiplex PCR was the method, and the copy in TCRdb shows in-frame clones only, minus some. The sample includes about 110,000 clones, over 75% of them seen just once. The specimen sequenced was peripheral blood. The source of this sequence is a woman between 45 and 60 years old with acute or convalescent COVID-19. The V gene is TRBV9, the J gene TRBJ1-3; 7 bases are a match to TRBD1. The CDR3 bases are TGTGCCAGCAGCTACCTGGACAGGGGAAACACCATATATTTT. Translating it yields CASSYLDRGNTIYF.